This TCR beta chain was recovered during a study of cytomegalovirus exposure and HLA in healthy donors. General observations from the study: It is likely that the observed cluster of highly shared sequence variants was a sequencing artifact. Researchers had no immune exposure information except CMV serostatus available.

The PCR contained 60 Vbeta and 13 Jbeta primers. Profiled with immunoSEQ multiplex PCR; TCRdb holds only in-frame clones, not every one. The sample yields some 170,000 clones, roughly 76% seen once. A remark on this clone: Its antigen is undetermined.

The CDR3 extends over 17 amino acids. CDR1 and CDR2 from the germline V gene are SEHNR and FQNEAQ (reference sequence). V was clipped by 5 bases and J by 6 bases; unmatched bases: 12. The specimen sequenced was PBMCs. This clonotype was sampled from a woman aged 18-29 years in good health and CMV-seropositive. J is TRBJ2-1 and V is TRBV7-9; 11 nucleotides line up with TRBD2. The CDR3 coding sequence is TGTGCCAGCAGCGTACCACCCTCCGGGACTAGCGGCAATGAGCAGTTCTTC. Residues: CASSVPPSGTSGNEQFF.